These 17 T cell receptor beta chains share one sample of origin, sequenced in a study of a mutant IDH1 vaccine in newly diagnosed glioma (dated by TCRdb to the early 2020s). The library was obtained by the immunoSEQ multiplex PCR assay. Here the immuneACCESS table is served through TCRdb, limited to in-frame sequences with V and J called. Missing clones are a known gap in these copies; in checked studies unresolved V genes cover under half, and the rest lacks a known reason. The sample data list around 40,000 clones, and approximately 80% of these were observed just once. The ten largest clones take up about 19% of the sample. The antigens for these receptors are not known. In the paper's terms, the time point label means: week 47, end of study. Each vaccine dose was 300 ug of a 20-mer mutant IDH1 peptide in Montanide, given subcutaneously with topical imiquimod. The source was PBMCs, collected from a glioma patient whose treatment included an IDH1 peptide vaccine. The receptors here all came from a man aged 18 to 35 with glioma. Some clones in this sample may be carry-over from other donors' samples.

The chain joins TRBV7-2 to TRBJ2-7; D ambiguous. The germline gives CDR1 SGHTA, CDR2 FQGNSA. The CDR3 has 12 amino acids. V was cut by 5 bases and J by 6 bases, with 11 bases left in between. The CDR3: CASSARTVEQYF. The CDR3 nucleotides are TGTGCCAGCAGCGCAAGGACGGTCGAGCAGTACTTC.

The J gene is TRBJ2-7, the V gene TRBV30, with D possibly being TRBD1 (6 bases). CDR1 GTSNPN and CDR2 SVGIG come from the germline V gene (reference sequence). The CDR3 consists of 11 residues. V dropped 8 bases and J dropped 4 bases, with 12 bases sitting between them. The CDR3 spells CAEGTTYEQYF. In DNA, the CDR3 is TGTGCCGAGGGGACAACATACGAGCAGTACTTC.

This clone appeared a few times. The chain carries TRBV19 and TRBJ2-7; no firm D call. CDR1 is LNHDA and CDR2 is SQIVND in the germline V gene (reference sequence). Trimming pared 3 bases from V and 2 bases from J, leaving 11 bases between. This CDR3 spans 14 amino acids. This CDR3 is CASSMGGKTYEQYF. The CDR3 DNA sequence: TGTGCCAGTAGTATGGGTGGGAAGACCTACGAGCAGTACTTC.

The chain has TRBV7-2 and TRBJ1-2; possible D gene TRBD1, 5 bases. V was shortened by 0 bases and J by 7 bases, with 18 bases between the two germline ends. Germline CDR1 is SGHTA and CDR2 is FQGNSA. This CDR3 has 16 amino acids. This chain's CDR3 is CASSLASGGAFRGYTF. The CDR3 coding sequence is TGTGCCAGCAGCTTAGCTTCGGGAGGGGCATTTCGTGGCTACACCTTC.

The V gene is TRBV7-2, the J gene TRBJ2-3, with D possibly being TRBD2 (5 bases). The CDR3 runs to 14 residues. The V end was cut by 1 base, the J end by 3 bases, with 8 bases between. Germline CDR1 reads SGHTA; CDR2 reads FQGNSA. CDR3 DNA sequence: TGTGCCAGCAGCTTAGTGACTACGACAGATACGCAGTATTTT. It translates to CASSLVTTTDTQYF.

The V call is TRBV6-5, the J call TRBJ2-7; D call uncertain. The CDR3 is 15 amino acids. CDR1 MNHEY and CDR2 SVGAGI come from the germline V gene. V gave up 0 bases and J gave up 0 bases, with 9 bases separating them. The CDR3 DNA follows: TGTGCCAGCAGTTACTCATCAGCCAGCTCCTACGAGCAGTACTTC. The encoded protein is CASSYSSASSYEQYF.

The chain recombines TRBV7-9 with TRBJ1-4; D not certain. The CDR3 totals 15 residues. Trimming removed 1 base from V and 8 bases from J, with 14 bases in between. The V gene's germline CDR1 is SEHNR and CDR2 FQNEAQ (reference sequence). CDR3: CASSLGFQLEEKLFF. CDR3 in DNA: TGTGCCAGCAGCTTAGGTTTTCAGCTCGAAGAAAAACTGTTTTTT.

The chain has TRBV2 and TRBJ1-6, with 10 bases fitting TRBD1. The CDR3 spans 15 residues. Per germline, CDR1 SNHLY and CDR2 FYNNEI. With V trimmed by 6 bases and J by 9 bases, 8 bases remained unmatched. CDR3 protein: CASRPGQGGGSPLHF. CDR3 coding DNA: TGTGCCAGCAGACCCGGACAGGGGGGCGGTTCACCCCTCCACTTT.

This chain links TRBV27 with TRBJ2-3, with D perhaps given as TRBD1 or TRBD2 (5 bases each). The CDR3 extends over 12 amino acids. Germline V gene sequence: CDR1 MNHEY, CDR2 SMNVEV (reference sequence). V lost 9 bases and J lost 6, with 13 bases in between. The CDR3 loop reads CASRGPSDTQYF. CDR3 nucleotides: TGTGCCAGTCGGGGACCATCCGATACGCAGTATTTT.

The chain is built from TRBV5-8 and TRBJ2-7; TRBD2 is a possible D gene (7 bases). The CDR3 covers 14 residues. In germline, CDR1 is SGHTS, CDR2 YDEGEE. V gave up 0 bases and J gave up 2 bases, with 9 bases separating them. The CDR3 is CASSLGGGPYEQYF. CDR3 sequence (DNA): TGTGCCAGCAGCTTGGGCGGGGGCCCCTACGAGCAGTACTTC.

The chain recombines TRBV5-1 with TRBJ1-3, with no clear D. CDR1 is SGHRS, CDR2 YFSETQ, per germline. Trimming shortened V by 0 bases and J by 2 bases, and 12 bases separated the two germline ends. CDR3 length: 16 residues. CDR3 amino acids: CASSLALTRPGNTIYF. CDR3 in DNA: TGCGCCAGCAGCTTGGCCCTGACCCGACCTGGAAACACCATATATTTT.

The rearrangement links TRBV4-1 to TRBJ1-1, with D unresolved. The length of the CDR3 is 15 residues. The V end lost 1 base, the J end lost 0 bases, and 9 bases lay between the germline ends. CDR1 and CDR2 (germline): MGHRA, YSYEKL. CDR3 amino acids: CASSQGAELNTEAFF. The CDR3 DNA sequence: TGCGCCAGCAGCCAAGGAGCCGAGCTGAACACTGAAGCTTTCTTT.

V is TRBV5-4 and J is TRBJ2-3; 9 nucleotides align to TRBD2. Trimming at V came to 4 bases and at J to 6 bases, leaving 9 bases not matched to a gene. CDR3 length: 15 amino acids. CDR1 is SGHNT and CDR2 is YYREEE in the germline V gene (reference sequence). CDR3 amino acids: CASSLAGSRADTQYF. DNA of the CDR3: TGTGCCAGCAGCCTAGCGGGGAGTAGGGCGGATACGCAGTATTTT.

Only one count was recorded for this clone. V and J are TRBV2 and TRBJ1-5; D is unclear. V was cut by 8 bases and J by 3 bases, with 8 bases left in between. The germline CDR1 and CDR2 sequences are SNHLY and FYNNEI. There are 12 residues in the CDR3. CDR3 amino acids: CASGQINQPQHF. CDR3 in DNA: TGTGCCAGCGGGCAGATCAATCAGCCCCAGCATTTT.

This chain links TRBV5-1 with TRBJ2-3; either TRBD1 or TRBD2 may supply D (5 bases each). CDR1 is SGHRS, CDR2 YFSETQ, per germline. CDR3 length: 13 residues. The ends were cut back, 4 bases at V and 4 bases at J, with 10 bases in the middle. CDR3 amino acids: CASSLTGPDTQYF. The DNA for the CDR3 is TGCGCCAGCAGCCTGACGGGGCCAGATACGCAGTATTTT.

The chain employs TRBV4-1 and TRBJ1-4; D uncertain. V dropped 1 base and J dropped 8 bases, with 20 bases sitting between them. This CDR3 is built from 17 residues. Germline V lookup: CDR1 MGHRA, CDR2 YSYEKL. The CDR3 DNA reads TGCGCCAGCAGCCAAGCGGAACCCAGAGGCGCGGGCGAAAAACTGTTTTTT. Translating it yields CASSQAEPRGAGEKLFF.

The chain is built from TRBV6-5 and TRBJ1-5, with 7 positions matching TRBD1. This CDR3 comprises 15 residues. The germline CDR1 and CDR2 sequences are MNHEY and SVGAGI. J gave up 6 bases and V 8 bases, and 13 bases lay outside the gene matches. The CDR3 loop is CASARSNRGTQPQHF. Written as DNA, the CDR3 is TGTGCCAGCGCCCGCTCCAACAGGGGTACTCAGCCCCAGCATTTT.